This T cell receptor (beta chain) was retrieved from a study of tumor-infiltrating lymphocytes in oesophageal squamous cell carcinoma. Both ends counted, the CDR3 spans 16 residues. CDR1 is SEHNR and CDR2 is FQNEAQ in the germline V gene (reference sequence). TCRdb reanalysed the PCR reads using MiXCR and keeps one entry per CDR3 protein. Of over 10,000 distinct CDR3 sequences listed, around 52% were seen once; the top ten hold roughly two fifths. On this clonotype itself: A read error is likely, as this CDR3 ends without the conserved phenylalanine or tryptophan. No DNA is shown, since the ends of the CDR3 on it are uncertain; the CDR3 is the one TCRdb lists.

The sequenced material came from esophageal tumor tissue. The origin of this receptor is a female donor with esophageal squamous cell carcinoma. The chain carries TRBV7-9 and TRBJ2-3; TRBD2, as called in the table, went unchecked against the DNA. The CDR3 protein is CASSYPDGTRDQYFGP.